This T cell receptor beta chain derives from a study of early stage breast cancer tumors. Regarding the study as a whole: Most shared enriched TCRB sequences were commonly generated ones.

The germline V gene encodes CDR1 LNHDA and CDR2 SQIVND (reference sequence). The V and J ends lost 3 bases and 1 base respectively, with 6 bases between them. The CDR3 has 13 residues. Comment on this clone: The antigen is not known.

Blood replicates held 0.5 ug DNA, tumor or normal breast 1.5 ug, two each. Some clones are missing from TCRdb's copy, which holds only in-frame ones; the method was immunoSEQ multiplex PCR. Of around 30,000 clones listed, almost 75% are singletons. The sequence derives from a person in their thirties with breast cancer. Specimen: breast tumor tissue. The chain couples TRBV19 to TRBJ1-1; D is ambiguous. CDR3 nucleotide sequence: TGTGCCAGTAGTATGAGGGCGAACACTGAAGCTTTCTTT. Translating it yields CASSMRANTEAFF.